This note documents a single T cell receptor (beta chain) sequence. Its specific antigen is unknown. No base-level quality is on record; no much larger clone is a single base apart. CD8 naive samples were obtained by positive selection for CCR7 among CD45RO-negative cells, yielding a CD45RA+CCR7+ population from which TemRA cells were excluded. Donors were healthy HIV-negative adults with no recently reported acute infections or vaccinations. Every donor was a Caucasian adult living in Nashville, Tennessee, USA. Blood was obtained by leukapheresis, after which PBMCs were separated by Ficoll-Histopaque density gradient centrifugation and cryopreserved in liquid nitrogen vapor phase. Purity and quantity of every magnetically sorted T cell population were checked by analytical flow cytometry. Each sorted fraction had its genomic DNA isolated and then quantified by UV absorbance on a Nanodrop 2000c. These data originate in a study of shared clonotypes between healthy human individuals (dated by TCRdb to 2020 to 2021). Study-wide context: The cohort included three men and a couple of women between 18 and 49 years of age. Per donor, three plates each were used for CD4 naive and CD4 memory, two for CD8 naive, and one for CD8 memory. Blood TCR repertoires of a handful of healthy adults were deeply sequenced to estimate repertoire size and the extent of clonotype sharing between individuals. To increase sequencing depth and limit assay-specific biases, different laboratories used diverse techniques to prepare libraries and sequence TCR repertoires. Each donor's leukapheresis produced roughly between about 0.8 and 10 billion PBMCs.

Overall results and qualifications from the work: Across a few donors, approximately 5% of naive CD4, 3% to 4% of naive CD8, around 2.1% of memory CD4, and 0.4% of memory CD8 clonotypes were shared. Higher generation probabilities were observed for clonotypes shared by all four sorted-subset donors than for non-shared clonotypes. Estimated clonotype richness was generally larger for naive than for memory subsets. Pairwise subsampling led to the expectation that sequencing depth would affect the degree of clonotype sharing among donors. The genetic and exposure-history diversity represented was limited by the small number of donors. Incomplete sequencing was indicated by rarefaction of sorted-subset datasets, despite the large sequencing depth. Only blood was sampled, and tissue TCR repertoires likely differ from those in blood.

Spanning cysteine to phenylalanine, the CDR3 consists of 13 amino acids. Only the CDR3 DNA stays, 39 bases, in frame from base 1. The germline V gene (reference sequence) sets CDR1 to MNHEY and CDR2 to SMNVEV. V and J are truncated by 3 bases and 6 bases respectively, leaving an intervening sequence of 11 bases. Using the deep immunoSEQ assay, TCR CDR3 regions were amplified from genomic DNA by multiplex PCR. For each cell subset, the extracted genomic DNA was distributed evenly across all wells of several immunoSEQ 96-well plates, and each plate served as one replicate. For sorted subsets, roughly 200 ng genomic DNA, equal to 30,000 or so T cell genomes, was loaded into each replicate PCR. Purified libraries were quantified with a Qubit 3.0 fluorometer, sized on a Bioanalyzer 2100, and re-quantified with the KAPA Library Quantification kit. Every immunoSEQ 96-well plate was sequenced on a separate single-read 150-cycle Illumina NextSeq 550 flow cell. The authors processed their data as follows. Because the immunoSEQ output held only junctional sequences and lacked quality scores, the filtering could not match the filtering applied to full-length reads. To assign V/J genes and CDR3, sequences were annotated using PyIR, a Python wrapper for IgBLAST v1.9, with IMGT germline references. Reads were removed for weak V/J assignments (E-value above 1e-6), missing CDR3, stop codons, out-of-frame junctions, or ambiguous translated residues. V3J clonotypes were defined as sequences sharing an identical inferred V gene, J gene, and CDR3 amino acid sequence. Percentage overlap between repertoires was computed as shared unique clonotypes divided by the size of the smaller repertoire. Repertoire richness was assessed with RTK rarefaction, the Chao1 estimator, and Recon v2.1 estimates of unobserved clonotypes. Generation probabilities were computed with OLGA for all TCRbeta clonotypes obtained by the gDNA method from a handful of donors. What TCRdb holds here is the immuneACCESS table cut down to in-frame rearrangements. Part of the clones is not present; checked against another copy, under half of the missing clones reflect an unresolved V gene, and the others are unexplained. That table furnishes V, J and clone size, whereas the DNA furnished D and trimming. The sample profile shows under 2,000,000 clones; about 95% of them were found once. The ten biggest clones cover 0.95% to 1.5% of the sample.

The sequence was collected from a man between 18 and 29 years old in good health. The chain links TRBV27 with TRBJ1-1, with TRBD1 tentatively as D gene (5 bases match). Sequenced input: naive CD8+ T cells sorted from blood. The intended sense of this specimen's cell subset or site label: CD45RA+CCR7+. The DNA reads TGTGCCAGCAGTTTGCGACAAGGGGCTGAAGCTTTCTTT. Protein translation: CASSLRQGAEAFF.